The 23 T cell receptor beta chains below all came from one sample that was sequenced in a study of OX40 agonist ivuxolimab in advanced cancers. The protocol was immunoSEQ multiplex PCR, while the TCRdb copy is restricted to in-frame clones and leaves out a portion. The sample has about 36,000 clones; 78% are singletons. The source was CD4+ or CD8+ T cells sorted from blood, collected in a trial of the OX40 agonist ivuxolimab. The receptors derive from an adult with an advanced solid tumor such as melanoma, head and neck, liver or kidney cancer.

The chain links TRBV9 to TRBJ2-7; D assignment may be TRBD1 or TRBD2 (5 bases each). The V and J ends lost 0 bases and 0 bases respectively, with 13 bases between them. CDR1 SGDLS and CDR2 YYNGEE come from the germline V gene. The CDR3 totals 16 residues. CDR3 sequence (DNA): TGTGCCAGCAGCGTAGACGGGACGGCCGGCTCCTACGAGCAGTACTTC. It translates to CASSVDGTAGSYEQYF.

This sequence joins TRBV7-9 and TRBJ1-1, with D possibly being TRBD1 (5 bases). Trimming removed 5 bases at V and 2 bases at J, with 18 bases between. The V gene's germline CDR1 is SEHNR and CDR2 FQNEAQ (reference sequence). This CDR3 has 16 amino acids. The CDR3 coding sequence is TGTGCCAGCAGCCCCGCCCGGGGGGGGACCAACACTGAAGCTTTCTTT. Residues: CASSPARGGTNTEAFF.

The chain uses TRBV30 and TRBJ2-3, with TRBD2 matching over 10 bases. Germline V CDR1 and CDR2: GTSNPN, SVGIG (reference sequence). The junction had 12 bases not matched to a gene; V was cut back by 5 bases and J by 1 base. The CDR3 runs 17 residues. DNA for the CDR3: TGTGCCTGGGGCCTTAAGGGGCTAGCGGGGGGCACAGATACGCAGTATTTT. Amino acids: CAWGLKGLAGGTDTQYF.

The chain links TRBV6-5 to TRBJ2-7; TRBD2 aligns across 7 bases. CDR1 is MNHEY, CDR2 SVGAGI, per germline. V shed 9 bases, J shed 5 bases, and the junction held 10 bases outside the gene matches. The CDR3 totals 13 residues. The CDR3 is CARFNPGTNEQYF. The CDR3 bases are TGTGCCAGATTTAATCCGGGGACTAACGAGCAGTACTTC.

This sequence joins TRBV28 and TRBJ2-1; 9 bases are shared with TRBD1. The CDR3 is 16 residues long. V lost 1 base to trimming and J lost 4 bases; unmatched junction nucleotides: 5. Germline lookup yields CDR1 MDHEN and CDR2 SYDVKM. DNA for the CDR3: TGTGCCAGCAGTTTATTTGGGACAGGGAATTACAATGAGCAGTTCTTC. Protein sequence: CASSLFGTGNYNEQFF.

This clone was seen only once. The V and J genes are TRBV7-2 and TRBJ2-1, with D maybe TRBD2 (6 bases). Germline V gives CDR1 SGHTA, CDR2 FQGNSA. V was pared by 5 bases and J by 4 bases, with 15 bases between. The CDR3 is 15 residues long. In nucleotides, the CDR3 is TGTGCCAGCAGCCGCCAGGCGGGGCCTTACAATGAGCAGTTCTTC. This encodes CASSRQAGPYNEQFF.

This clone was detected once. The genes are TRBV5-4 and TRBJ2-7, with a weak D call TRBD2 (6 bases). Germline V gene sequence: CDR1 SGHNT, CDR2 YYREEE (reference sequence). The CDR3 extends over 14 amino acids. V lost 4 bases and J lost 1, with 12 bases in between. The DNA of the CDR3 is TGTGCCAGCAGCGCCGACGCGGGGTCCTACGAGCAGTACTTC. It yields the protein CASSADAGSYEQYF.

This chain connects TRBV30 to TRBJ1-1, with D possibly being TRBD1 (5 bases). Germline V gives CDR1 GTSNPN, CDR2 SVGIG (reference sequence). The CDR3 is 16 amino acids. Trimming cost V 1 base and J 0 bases, with 15 bases left between them. The chain's CDR3 is CAWSEMWGTMNTEAFF. The CDR3 DNA reads as TGTGCCTGGAGTGAGATGTGGGGGACCATGAACACTGAAGCTTTCTTT.

V and J are TRBV4-1 and TRBJ2-2; D could derive from TRBD1 or TRBD2 (7 bases each). The CDR3 sequence is 22 residues long. V lost 0 bases to trimming and J lost 5 bases, with 31 bases between them. Germline CDR1 and CDR2: MGHRA and YSYEKL. The CDR3 DNA reads as TGCGCCAGCAGCCAAGAAATTTGGGTCTCGGTCAGGGGGAGGGCCCAAACCGGGGAGCTGTTTTTT. Residues: CASSQEIWVSVRGRAQTGELFF.

V gene TRBV4-1 combines with J gene TRBJ2-3, with TRBD2 identical over 8 bases. After removal of 0 bases from V and 2 bases from J, the junction contained 7 bases not matched to a gene. The germline gives CDR1 MGHRA, CDR2 YSYEKL. CDR3 length: 17 amino acids. The CDR3, as DNA: TGCGCCAGCAGCCAAGATCTAGCGGGTGAGCTCACAGATACGCAGTATTTT. Translating it yields CASSQDLAGELTDTQYF.

Notes on this clone: At one end, the junction sequence differs from germline, possibly due to a read error. Other DNA variants within this sample encode the same CDR3. This chain connects TRBV4-1 to TRBJ2-7, with 14 bases identical to TRBD2. CDR1 is MGHRA and CDR2 is YSYEKL in the germline V gene. This CDR3 spans 17 amino acids. CDR3 loop: CASSQDRLAGGFREQYF. Written as DNA, the CDR3 is TGCGCCAGTAGCCAAGATCGACTAGCGGGGGGGTTTCGCGAGCAGTACTTC.

The rearrangement joins TRBV6-4 to TRBJ2-3; possibly TRBD2 for D (5 bases). The CDR3 covers 14 residues. CDR1 and CDR2 from the germline V gene are MRHNA and SNTAGT. V was pared by 6 bases and J by 0 bases, with 10 bases between. The chain's CDR3 is CASSLGGSTDTQYF. DNA of the CDR3: TGTGCCAGCAGCCTAGGAGGTAGCACAGATACGCAGTATTTT.

This clone turned up a few times. The J gene is TRBJ1-5, the V gene TRBV7-9; D is uncertain. The germline gives CDR1 SEHNR, CDR2 FQNEAQ (reference sequence). Trimming removed 5 bases at V and 6 bases at J, with 8 bases between. This CDR3 region has 12 residues. CDR3 residues: CASSHGLQPQHF. In DNA, the CDR3 is TGTGCCAGCAGCCATGGGCTTCAGCCCCAGCATTTT. Supplemented by reference TRBV7-9 and TRBJ1-5, the full variable domain reads DTGVSQNPRHKITKRGQNVTFRCDPISEHNRLYWYRQTLGQGPEFLTYFQNEAQLEKSRLLSDRFSAERPKGSFSTLEIQRTEQGDSAMYLCASSHGLQPQHFGDGTRLSIL.

The chain joins TRBV5-1 to TRBJ2-1; 8 nucleotides agree with TRBD1. Germline V lookup: CDR1 SGHRS, CDR2 YFSETQ. There are 15 residues in the CDR3. The V gene end was trimmed by 3 bases and the J gene end by 7 bases; junction bases not matched to a gene: 9. CDR3 loop: CASSSAGQGANEQFF. The CDR3 DNA is TGCGCCAGCAGCTCGGCCGGGCAGGGGGCTAATGAGCAGTTCTTC. Together with reference TRBV5-1 and TRBJ2-1, the CDR3 gives the full variable domain: KAGVTQTPRYLIKTRGQQVTLSCSPISGHRSVSWYQQTPGQGLQFLFEYFSETQRNKGNFPGRFSGRQFSNSRSEMNVSTLELGDSALYLCASSSAGQGANEQFFGPGTRLTVL.

The chain joins TRBV4-2 to TRBJ2-7; D remains ambiguous. V was pared by 3 bases and J by 6 bases, with 15 bases between. The CDR3 sequence is 14 residues long. The germline CDR1 and CDR2 sequences are LGHNA and YNFKEQ. The CDR3: CASSHEIPLGEQYF. CDR3 in DNA: TGTGCCAGCAGCCACGAAATACCCCTCGGCGAGCAGTACTTC.

The sample holds one count of this clone. Here the CDR3 reads CASSYRTSYEQYF. The CDR3 DNA reads as TGTGCCAGCAGCTACCGGACTAGCTACGAGCAGTACTTC. This chain links TRBV5-4 with TRBJ2-7, with 7 bases fitting TRBD2. This CDR3 has 13 amino acids. The trim removed 3 bases at V and 3 bases at J, leaving 3 bases unmatched. CDR1 SGHNT and CDR2 YYREEE come from the germline V gene (reference sequence).

This clone appeared a few times. This chain joins TRBV6-5 and TRBJ1-4; D gene unclear. Trimming took 2 bases from V and 8 from J, leaving 12 bases between them. This CDR3 has 14 residues. The germline CDR1 and CDR2 sequences are MNHEY and SVGAGI. In DNA form, the CDR3 reads TGTGCCAGCAGTTACGGAATAGGGATGGAAAAACTGTTTTTT. This translates into CASSYGIGMEKLFF.

There are a few counts of this clone. The chain is built from TRBV7-2 and TRBJ1-1, with 8 bases fitting TRBD1. Losses at the gene ends were 4 bases for V and 4 bases for J; bases not matched to a gene: 5. CDR3 length equals 14 residues. In germline, CDR1 is SGHTA, CDR2 FQGNSA. For the CDR3, the DNA is TGTGCCAGCAGCTCCGCGACAGGGGCCACTGAAGCTTTCTTT. Residues: CASSSATGATEAFF. The whole variable domain, remainder taken from reference TRBV7-2 and TRBJ1-1, is GAGVSQSPSNKVTEKGKDVELRCDPISGHTALYWYRQSLGQGLEFLIYFQGNSAPDKSGLPSDRFSAERTGGSVSTLTIQRTQQEDSAVYLCASSSATGATEAFFGQGTRLTVV.

The chain links TRBV4-1 to TRBJ2-2; 13 positions match TRBD2. The CDR3 contains 19 residues. The J segment lost 2 bases and the V segment lost 0 bases, leaving 6 bases of the junction unmatched. Looked up from germline, CDR1 is MGHRA and CDR2 is YSYEKL. This chain's CDR3 is CASSQERLAGGRNTGELFF. The DNA for the CDR3 is TGCGCCAGCAGCCAAGAAAGACTAGCGGGGGGTCGAAACACCGGGGAGCTGTTTTTT.

Concerning this clone itself: Other nucleotide sequences in the sample specify the same CDR3. The chain combines TRBV7-3 with TRBJ2-1; D remains ambiguous. Trimming removed 0 bases at V and 7 bases at J, with 7 bases between. The CDR3 spans 13 residues. CDR1 SGHTA and CDR2 FQGTGA come from the germline V gene. CDR3 sequence: CASSLTSRNEQFF. DNA for the CDR3: TGTGCCAGCAGCTTAACGAGTAGGAATGAGCAGTTCTTC.

The V call is TRBV10-3, the J call TRBJ2-1; 14 bases are a match to TRBD2. Germline lookup yields CDR1 ENHRY and CDR2 SYGVKD. The CDR3 length is 17 residues. Trimming took 2 bases from V and 6 from J; bases not matched to a gene: 6. The chain's CDR3 is CAISEPTGTSGSNEQFF. The DNA of the CDR3 is TGTGCCATCAGTGAGCCAACCGGGACTAGCGGGAGCAATGAGCAGTTCTTC.

This chain connects TRBV13 to TRBJ1-5; 9 nucleotides line up with TRBD1. This CDR3 is built from 15 residues. Germline CDR1 is PRHDT and CDR2 is FYEKMQ (reference sequence). With V trimmed by 5 bases and J by 3 bases, 5 bases remained unmatched. CDR3 region: CASSAGQGYNQPQHF. CDR3 coding DNA: TGTGCCAGCAGCGCGGGACAGGGCTACAATCAGCCCCAGCATTTT.

The rearrangement links TRBV28 to TRBJ2-7; either TRBD1 or TRBD2 may supply D (5 bases each). CDR1 and CDR2 from the germline V gene are MDHEN and SYDVKM. The CDR3 sequence is 14 residues long. V was trimmed by 2 bases and J by 5 bases, leaving 13 bases between them. CDR3: CASSLTGTSNEQYF. DNA for the CDR3: TGTGCCAGCAGTTTAACCGGGACGTCAAACGAGCAGTACTTC.